This TCR beta chain was recovered during a study of blood T cell repertoires in COVID-19. People in the exposed group encountered a COVID-19 case within 2 weeks before entering the study. Germline V gene sequence: CDR1 SGDLS, CDR2 YYNGEE. The CDR3 length is 15 residues. The V end was cut by 1 base, the J end by 4 bases, with 15 bases between. Assay used: immunoSEQ multiplex PCR; TCRdb lists only in-frame clones, some missing. This sample has around 340,000 clones, with almost 90% found just once. The receptor was isolated from a woman aged 25 to 45 who had been exposed to COVID-19. V gene TRBV9 combines with J gene TRBJ2-7; D unresolved. The sequenced material came from PBMCs or T cells enriched from blood (not recorded which). CDR3 in DNA: TGTGCCAGCAGCGTATATCCAGGATCGGCTTACGAGCAGTACTTC. It yields the protein CASSVYPGSAYEQYF.